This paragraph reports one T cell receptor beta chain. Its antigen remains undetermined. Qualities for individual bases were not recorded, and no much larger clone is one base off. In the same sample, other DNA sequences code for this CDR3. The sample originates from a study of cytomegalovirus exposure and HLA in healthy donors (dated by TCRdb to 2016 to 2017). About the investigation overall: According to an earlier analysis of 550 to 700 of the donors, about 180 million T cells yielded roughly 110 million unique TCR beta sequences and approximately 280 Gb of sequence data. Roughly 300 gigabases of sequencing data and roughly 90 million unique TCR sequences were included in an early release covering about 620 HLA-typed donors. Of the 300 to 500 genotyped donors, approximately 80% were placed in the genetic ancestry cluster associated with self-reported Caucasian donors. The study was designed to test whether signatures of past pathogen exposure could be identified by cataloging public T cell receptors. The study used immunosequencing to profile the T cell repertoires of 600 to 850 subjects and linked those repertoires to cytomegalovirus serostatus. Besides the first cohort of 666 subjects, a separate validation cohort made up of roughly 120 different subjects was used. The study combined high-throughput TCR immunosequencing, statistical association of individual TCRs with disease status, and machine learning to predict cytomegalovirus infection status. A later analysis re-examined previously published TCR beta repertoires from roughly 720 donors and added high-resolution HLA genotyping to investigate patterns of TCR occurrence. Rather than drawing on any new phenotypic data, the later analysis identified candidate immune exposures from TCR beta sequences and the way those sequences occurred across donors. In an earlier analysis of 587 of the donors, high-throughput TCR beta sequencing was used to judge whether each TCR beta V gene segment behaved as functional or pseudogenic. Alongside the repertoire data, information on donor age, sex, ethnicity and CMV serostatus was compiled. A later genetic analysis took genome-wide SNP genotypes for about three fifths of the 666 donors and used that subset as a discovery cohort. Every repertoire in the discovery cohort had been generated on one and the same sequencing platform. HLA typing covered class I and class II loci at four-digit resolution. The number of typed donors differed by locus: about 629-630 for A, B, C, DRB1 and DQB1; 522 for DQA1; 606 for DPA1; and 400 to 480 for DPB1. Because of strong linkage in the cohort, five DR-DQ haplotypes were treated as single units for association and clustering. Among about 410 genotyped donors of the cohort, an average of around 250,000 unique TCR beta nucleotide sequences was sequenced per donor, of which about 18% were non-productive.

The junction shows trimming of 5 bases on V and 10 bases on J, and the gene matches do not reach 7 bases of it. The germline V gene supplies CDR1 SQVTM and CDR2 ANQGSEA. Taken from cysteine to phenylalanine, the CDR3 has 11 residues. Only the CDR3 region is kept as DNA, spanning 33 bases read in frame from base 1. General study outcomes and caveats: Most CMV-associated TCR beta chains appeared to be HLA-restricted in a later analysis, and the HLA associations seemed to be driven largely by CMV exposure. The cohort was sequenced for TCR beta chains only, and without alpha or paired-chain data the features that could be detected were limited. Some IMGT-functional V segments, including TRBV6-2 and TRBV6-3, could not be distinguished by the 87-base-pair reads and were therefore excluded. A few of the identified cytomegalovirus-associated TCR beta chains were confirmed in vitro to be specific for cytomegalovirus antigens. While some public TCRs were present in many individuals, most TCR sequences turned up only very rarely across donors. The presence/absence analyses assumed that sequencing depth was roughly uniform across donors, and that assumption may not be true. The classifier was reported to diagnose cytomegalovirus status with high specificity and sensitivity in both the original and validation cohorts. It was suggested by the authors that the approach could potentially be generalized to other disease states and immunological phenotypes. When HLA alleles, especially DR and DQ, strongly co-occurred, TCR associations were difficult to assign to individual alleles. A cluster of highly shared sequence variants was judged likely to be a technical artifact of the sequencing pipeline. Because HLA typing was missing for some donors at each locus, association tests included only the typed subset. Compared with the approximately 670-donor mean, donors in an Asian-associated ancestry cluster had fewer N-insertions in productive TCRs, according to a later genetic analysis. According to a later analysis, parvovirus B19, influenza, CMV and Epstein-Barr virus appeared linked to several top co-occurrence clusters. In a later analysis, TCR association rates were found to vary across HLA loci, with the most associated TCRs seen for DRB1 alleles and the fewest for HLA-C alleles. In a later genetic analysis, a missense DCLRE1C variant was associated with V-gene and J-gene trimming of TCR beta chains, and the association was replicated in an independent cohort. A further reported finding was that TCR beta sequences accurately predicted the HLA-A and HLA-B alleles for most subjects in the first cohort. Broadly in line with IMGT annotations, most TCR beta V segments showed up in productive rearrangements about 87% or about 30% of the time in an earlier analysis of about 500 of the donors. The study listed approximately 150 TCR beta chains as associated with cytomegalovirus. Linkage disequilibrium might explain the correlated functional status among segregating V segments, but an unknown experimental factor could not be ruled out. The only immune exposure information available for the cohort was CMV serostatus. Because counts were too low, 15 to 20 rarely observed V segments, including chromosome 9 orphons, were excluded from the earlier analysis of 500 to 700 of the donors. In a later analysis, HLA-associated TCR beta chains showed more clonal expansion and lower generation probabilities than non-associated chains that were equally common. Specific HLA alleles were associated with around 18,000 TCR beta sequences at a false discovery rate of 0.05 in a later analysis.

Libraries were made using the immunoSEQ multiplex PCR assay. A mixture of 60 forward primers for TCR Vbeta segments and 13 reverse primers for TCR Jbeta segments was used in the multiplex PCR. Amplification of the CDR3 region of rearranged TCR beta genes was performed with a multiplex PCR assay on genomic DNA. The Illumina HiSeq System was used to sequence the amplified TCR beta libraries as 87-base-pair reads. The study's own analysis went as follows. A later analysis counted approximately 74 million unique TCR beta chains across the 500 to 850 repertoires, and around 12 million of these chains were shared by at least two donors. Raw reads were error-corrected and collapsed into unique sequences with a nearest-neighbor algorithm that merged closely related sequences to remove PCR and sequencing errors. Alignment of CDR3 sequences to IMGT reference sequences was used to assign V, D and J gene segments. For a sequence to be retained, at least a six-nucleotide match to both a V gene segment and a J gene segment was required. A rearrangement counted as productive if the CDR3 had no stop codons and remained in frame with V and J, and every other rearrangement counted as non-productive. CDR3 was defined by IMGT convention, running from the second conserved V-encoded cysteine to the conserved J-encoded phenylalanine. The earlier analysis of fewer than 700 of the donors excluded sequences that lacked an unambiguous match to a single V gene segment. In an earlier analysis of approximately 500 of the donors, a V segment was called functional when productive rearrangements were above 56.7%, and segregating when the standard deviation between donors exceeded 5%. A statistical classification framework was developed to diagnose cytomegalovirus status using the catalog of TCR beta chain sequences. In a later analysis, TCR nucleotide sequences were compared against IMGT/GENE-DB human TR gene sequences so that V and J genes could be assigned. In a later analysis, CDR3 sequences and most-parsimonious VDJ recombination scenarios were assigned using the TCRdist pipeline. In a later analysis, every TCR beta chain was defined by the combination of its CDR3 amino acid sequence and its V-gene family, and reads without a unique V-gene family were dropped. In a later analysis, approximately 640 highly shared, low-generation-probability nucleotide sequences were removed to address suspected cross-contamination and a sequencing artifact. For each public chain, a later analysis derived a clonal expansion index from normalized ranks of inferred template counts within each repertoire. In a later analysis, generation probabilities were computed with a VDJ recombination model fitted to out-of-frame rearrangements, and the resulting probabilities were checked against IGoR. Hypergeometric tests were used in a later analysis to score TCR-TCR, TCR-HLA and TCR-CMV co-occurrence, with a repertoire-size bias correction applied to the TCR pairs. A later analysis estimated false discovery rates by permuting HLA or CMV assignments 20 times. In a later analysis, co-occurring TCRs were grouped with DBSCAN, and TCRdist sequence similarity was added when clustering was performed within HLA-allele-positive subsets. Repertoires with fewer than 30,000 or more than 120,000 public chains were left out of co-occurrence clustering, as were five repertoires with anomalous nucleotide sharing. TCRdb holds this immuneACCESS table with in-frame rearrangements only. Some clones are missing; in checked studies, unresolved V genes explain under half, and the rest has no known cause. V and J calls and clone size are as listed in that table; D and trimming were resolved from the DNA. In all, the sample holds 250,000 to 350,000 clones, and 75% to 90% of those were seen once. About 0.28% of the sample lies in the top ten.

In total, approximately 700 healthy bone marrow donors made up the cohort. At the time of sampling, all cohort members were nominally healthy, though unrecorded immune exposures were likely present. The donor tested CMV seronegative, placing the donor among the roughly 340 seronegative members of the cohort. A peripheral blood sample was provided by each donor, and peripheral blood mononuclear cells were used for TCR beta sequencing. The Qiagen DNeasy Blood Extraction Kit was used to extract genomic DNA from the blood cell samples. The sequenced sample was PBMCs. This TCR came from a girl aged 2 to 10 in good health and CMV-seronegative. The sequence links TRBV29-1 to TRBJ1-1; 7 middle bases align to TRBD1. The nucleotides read TGCAGCGTTCAAGGGACAGCCGGAGCTTTCTTT. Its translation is CSVQGTAGAFF.